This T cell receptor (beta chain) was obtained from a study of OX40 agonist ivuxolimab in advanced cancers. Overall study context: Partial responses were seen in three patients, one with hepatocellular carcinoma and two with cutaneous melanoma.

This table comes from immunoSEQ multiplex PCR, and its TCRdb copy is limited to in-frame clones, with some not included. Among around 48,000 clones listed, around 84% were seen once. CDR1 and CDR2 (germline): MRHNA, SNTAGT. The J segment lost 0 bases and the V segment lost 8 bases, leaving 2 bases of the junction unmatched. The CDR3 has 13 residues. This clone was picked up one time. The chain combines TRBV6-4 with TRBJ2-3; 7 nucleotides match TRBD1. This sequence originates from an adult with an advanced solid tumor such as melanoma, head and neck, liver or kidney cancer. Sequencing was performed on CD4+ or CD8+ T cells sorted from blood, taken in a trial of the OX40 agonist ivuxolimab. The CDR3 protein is CASRDSSTDTQYF. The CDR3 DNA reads TGTGCCAGCCGGGACAGCAGCACAGATACGCAGTATTTT.